These 29 T cell receptor beta chains were sequenced from one sample in a study of blood T cell repertoires in COVID-19. Profiling relied on immunoSEQ multiplex PCR, and the TCRdb table lists in-frame clones only, not all of them. Of roughly 350,000 clones in the sample, roughly 86% were seen once. Sequenced sample: peripheral blood. The source of these receptors is a young woman with COVID-19, enrolled during active disease.

The chain uses TRBV30 and TRBJ2-5; weak D call: TRBD1 (5 bases). The CDR3 extends over 11 amino acids. The V gene's germline CDR1 is GTSNPN and CDR2 SVGIG (reference sequence). V was cut by 6 bases and J by 2 bases, with 7 bases left in between. In nucleotides, the CDR3 is TGTGCCTGTAGACAGCAAGAGACCCAGTACTTC. This encodes CACRQQETQYF. The variable domain in full, completed from reference TRBV30 and TRBJ2-5, reads SQTIHQWPATLVQPVGSPLSLECTVEGTSNPNLYWYRQAAGRGLQLLFYSVGIGQISSEVPQNLSASRPQDRQFILSSKKLLLSDSGFYLCACRQQETQYFGPGTRLLVL.

The chain uses TRBV11-2 and TRBJ2-5; the D gene is possibly TRBD2 (6 bases). V gave up 8 bases and J gave up 5 bases, with 6 bases separating them. The CDR3 is 10 amino acids. Germline CDR1 and CDR2: SGHAT and FQNNGV. This CDR3 reads CASAGETQYF. CDR3 coding DNA: TGTGCCAGCGCGGGGGAGACCCAGTACTTC. Full variable domain (rest looked up from reference TRBV11-2 and TRBJ2-5): EAGVAQSPRYKIIEKRQSVAFWCNPISGHATLYWYQQILGQGPKLLIQFQNNGVVDDSQLPKDRFSAERLKGVDSTLKIQPAKLEDSAVYLCASAGETQYFGPGTRLLVL.

The rearrangement links TRBV7-3 to TRBJ1-1; the D gene is possibly TRBD1 (6 bases). This CDR3 comprises 13 residues. CDR1 is SGHTA, CDR2 FQGTGA, per germline. V was clipped by 6 bases and J by 5 bases, with 13 bases between them. The CDR3 bases are TGTGCCAGCAGTACGAGGGGGGGAACTGAAGCTTTCTTT. This sequence encodes CASSTRGGTEAFF.

The genes are TRBV9 and TRBJ2-1; D perhaps matches TRBD1 (7 bases). The CDR3 is made up of 15 amino acids. The V gene lost 4 bases and the J gene lost 4 bases, with 15 bases spanning the gap. Germline V gives CDR1 SGDLS, CDR2 YYNGEE. The CDR3 protein is CASSPQGGWYNEQFF. The CDR3 coding sequence is TGTGCCAGCAGCCCCCAGGGGGGCTGGTACAATGAGCAGTTCTTC.

The chain is built from TRBV5-1 and TRBJ2-7; TRBD2 is a possible D gene (5 bases). CDR3 length: 15 residues. V was cut by 4 bases and J by 3 bases, with 17 bases left in between. Germline V CDR1 and CDR2: SGHRS, YFSETQ. CDR3: CASSPRPAEVYEQYF. The CDR3 DNA follows: TGCGCCAGCAGCCCGAGACCAGCGGAGGTCTACGAGCAGTACTTC.

The rearrangement uses TRBV7-8 and TRBJ2-5; tentative D call: TRBD2 (6 bases). CDR1 and CDR2 (germline): SGHVS, FQNEAQ. V was trimmed by 8 bases and J by 5 bases, leaving 15 bases between them. CDR3 length equals 13 residues. Written as DNA, the CDR3 is TGTGCCAGCGCTCTGGGGGGTTCCGAGACCCAGTACTTC. Its protein product is CASALGGSETQYF. The complete variable domain, with remaining parts taken from reference TRBV7-8 and TRBJ2-5, reads GAGVSQSPRYKVAKRGQDVALRCDPISGHVSLFWYQQALGQGPEFLTYFQNEAQLDKSGLPSDRFFAERPEGSVSTLKIQRTQQEDSAVYLCASALGGSETQYFGPGTRLLVL.

CDR3 coding DNA: TGTGCCAGCAGCCTTCTAGCGGGAGGGCCAGATACGCAGTATTTT. As protein: CASSLLAGGPDTQYF. The chain couples TRBV5-4 to TRBJ2-3, with TRBD2 identical over 12 bases. The CDR3 consists of 15 residues. Germline values: CDR1 SGHNT, CDR2 YYREEE (reference sequence). V shed 4 bases and J 4 bases; nucleotides not matched to a gene: 4.

This clone was seen a single time. This chain joins TRBV11-3 and TRBJ2-7; 7 positions agree with TRBD2. V lost 5 bases and J lost 0; bases outside the gene matches: 1. This CDR3 has 13 residues. Germline lookup yields CDR1 SGHNT and CDR2 YENEEA. This CDR3 is CASSRGSSYEQYF. The DNA of the CDR3 is TGTGCCAGCAGCCGCGGGAGCTCCTACGAGCAGTACTTC.

V is TRBV27 and J is TRBJ2-7; 7 positions match TRBD2. The CDR3 covers 14 residues. The ends lost 2 bases at V and 4 bases at J; junction bases unmatched: 5. Per germline, CDR1 MNHEY and CDR2 SMNVEV (reference sequence). The CDR3 DNA is TGTGCCAGCAGTTTACGGGGGGTCCTGTACGAGCAGTACTTC. As protein: CASSLRGVLYEQYF.

The rearrangement uses TRBV28 and TRBJ1-6, with 9 bases fitting TRBD1. This CDR3 comprises 15 residues. Germline CDR1 is MDHEN and CDR2 is SYDVKM. V lost 3 bases, J lost 8 bases, and 5 bases stayed unmatched. CDR3 coding DNA: TGTGCCAGCAGTTTGGAGGGACAGGGTGATTCACCCCTCCACTTT. It codes for CASSLEGQGDSPLHF. Full variable domain (outside the CDR3, taken from reference TRBV28 and TRBJ1-6): DVKVTQSSRYLVKRTGEKVFLECVQDMDHENMFWYRQDPGLGLRLIYFSYDVKMKEKGDIPEGYSVSREKKERFSLILESASTNQTSMYLCASSLEGQGDSPLHFGNGTRLTVT.

This chain joins TRBV2 and TRBJ1-4; TRBD1 agrees at 7 bases. The CDR3 length is 15 residues. The junction had 4 bases not matched to a gene; V was cut back by 5 bases and J by 1 base. Germline V gives CDR1 SNHLY, CDR2 FYNNEI. Here the CDR3 reads CASSPGQITNEKLFF. In DNA, the CDR3 is TGTGCCAGCAGTCCGGGACAGATAACTAATGAAAAACTGTTTTTT.

V gene TRBV6-2 or TRBV6-3 combines with J gene TRBJ1-2; 7 bases fit TRBD1. The junction had 12 bases not matched to a gene; V was cut back by 6 bases and J by 2 bases. CDR1 is MNHEY and CDR2 is SVGEGT in the germline V gene. This CDR3 has 16 residues. In nucleotides, the CDR3 is TGTGCCAGCAGCGGCCCGCCAGGGGGAATCAACTATGGCTACACCTTC. Its protein product is CASSGPPGGINYGYTF.

The chain joins TRBV6-5 to TRBJ1-2; D might be TRBD1 (5 bases). Trimming removed 9 bases from V and 5 bases from J, with 13 bases in between. There are 12 residues in the CDR3. CDR1 is MNHEY, CDR2 SVGAGI, per germline. The CDR3 DNA is TGTGCCAGGAGGCGGAGGGGTTATGGCTACACCTTC. Translating it yields CARRRRGYGYTF.

This clone was found a few times. The J gene is TRBJ2-3, the V gene TRBV5-1; no definite D call. The germline V and J ends were trimmed by 0 bases and 5 bases, with 10 bases remaining between them. CDR3 length: 14 residues. CDR1 and CDR2 (germline): SGHRS, YFSETQ. For the CDR3, the DNA is TGCGCCAGCAGCTTGGGCGGTTTTGAAGATACGCAGTATTTT. Its protein product is CASSLGGFEDTQYF.

This clone showed up just a few times. The rearrangement uses TRBV2 and TRBJ2-7; 7 bases align to TRBD1. V lost 6 bases, J lost 4 bases, and 6 bases stayed unmatched. The CDR3 consists of 13 residues. The germline gives CDR1 SNHLY, CDR2 FYNNEI. The CDR3 nucleotides read TGTGCCAGCAGGGGACAGCTCATGTACGAGCAGTACTTC. Translating it yields CASRGQLMYEQYF.

This chain joins TRBV20-1 and TRBJ2-7, with a weak D call TRBD1 (5 bases). The CDR3 is 14 amino acids. CDR1 DFQATT and CDR2 SNEGSKA come from the germline V gene (reference sequence). V lost 3 bases and J 0 bases, leaving 12 bases between the germline ends. Written as DNA, the CDR3 is TGCAGTGCTAGTTCGACAGCAGACTCCTACGAGCAGTACTTC. It is translated as CSASSTADSYEQYF.

J is TRBJ2-3 and V is TRBV6-2 or TRBV6-3; TRBD1 matches 9 bases. The V gene end was trimmed by 0 bases and the J gene end by 11 bases; junction bases not matched to a gene: 0. This CDR3 has 12 amino acids. CDR1 and CDR2 from the germline V gene are MNHEY and SVGEGT. Written as DNA, the CDR3 is TGTGCCAGCAGTTACTCGGGACAGGGGCAGTATTTT. This gives the protein CASSYSGQGQYF.

The V and J genes are TRBV28 and TRBJ2-5; TRBD2 matches at 8 bases. CDR1 and CDR2 from the germline V gene are MDHEN and SYDVKM. The CDR3 has 17 residues. V lost 4 bases, J lost 5 bases, and 15 bases stayed unmatched. The CDR3 loop reads CASSSGHGRGSWETQYF. CDR3 DNA sequence: TGTGCCAGCAGTTCCGGACACGGGAGGGGATCTTGGGAGACCCAGTACTTC.

This chain joins TRBV27 and TRBJ1-5; D gene unclear. Between the trimmed V and J ends, which lost 6 bases and 5 bases, there was a span of 14 bases. The CDR3 runs 14 residues. The germline V gene has CDR1 MNHEY and CDR2 SMNVEV (reference sequence). Written as DNA, the CDR3 is TGTGCCAGCAGCGCCCGGGGTACGGATCAGCCCCAGCATTTT. Protein product: CASSARGTDQPQHF.

J is TRBJ2-2 and V is TRBV6-1, with 14 bases aligning to TRBD2. The V segment lost 4 bases and the J segment 5 bases; nucleotides outside the gene matches: 6. There are 17 residues in the CDR3. Germline CDR1 reads MNHNS; CDR2 reads SASEGT. The CDR3: CASSGLAGGKNTGELFF. Here the CDR3 DNA reads TGTGCCAGCAGTGGACTAGCGGGAGGGAAAAATACCGGGGAGCTGTTTTTT.

The J gene is TRBJ2-3, the V gene TRBV28; 9 bases align to TRBD2. The trim removed 6 bases at V and 5 bases at J, leaving 6 bases unmatched. Germline CDR1 and CDR2: MDHEN and SYDVKM. The CDR3 sequence is 14 residues long. The CDR3 region has the DNA TGTGCCAGCAGGGTAGCGGGAGTGAAAGATACGCAGTATTTT. This encodes CASRVAGVKDTQYF.

V and J are TRBV18 and TRBJ1-5; 9 bases line up with TRBD1. The J segment lost 2 bases and the V segment lost 2 bases, leaving 4 bases of the junction unmatched. The CDR3 consists of 16 residues. CDR1 KGHSH and CDR2 LQKENI come from the germline V gene. CDR3 amino acids: CASSPSDRGGNQPQHF. The DNA for the CDR3 is TGTGCCAGCTCACCATCGGACAGGGGTGGCAATCAGCCCCAGCATTTT.

This sequence joins TRBV5-1 and TRBJ2-6, with D perhaps matching TRBD2 (5 bases). Trimming removed 4 bases from V and 2 bases from J, with 10 bases in between. This CDR3 has 15 residues. Germline assignment: CDR1 SGHRS and CDR2 YFSETQ. The CDR3 loop reads CASSEGGPGANVLTF. The CDR3 DNA is TGCGCCAGCAGCGAGGGCGGCCCTGGGGCCAACGTCCTGACTTTC.

This chain's CDR3 is CASSLAAGSSYNEQFF. Here the CDR3 DNA reads TGCGCCAGCAGCTTGGCGGCGGGGAGCTCCTACAATGAGCAGTTCTTC. The V and J genes are TRBV5-1 and TRBJ2-1; possible D gene TRBD2, 6 bases. The germline V and J ends were trimmed by 0 bases and 0 bases, with 10 bases remaining between them. This CDR3 comprises 16 residues. Germline assignment: CDR1 SGHRS and CDR2 YFSETQ. The whole variable domain, remainder taken from reference TRBV5-1 and TRBJ2-1, is KAGVTQTPRYLIKTRGQQVTLSCSPISGHRSVSWYQQTPGQGLQFLFEYFSETQRNKGNFPGRFSGRQFSNSRSEMNVSTLELGDSALYLCASSLAAGSSYNEQFFGPGTRLTVL.

This chain uses TRBV19 with TRBJ2-1; TRBD1 is a possible D gene (6 bases). The length of the CDR3 is 14 residues. V shed 6 bases and J shed 3 bases, with 12 bases lying between them. Germline CDR1 LNHDA, CDR2 SQIVND (reference sequence). The CDR3 DNA sequence: TGTGCCAGTAGGAGGGGACATTACTACAATGAGCAGTTCTTC. Protein product: CASRRGHYYNEQFF.

This chain links TRBV5-1 with TRBJ2-3; the D is unclear. The CDR3 is 14 amino acids. Germline V CDR1 and CDR2: SGHRS, YFSETQ. V was clipped by 0 bases and J by 6 bases, with 11 bases between them. CDR3 in DNA: TGCGCCAGCAGCTTGGACAGTCGTGGGGATACGCAGTATTTT. Its protein product is CASSLDSRGDTQYF.

The CDR3: CASSFRDLGSAKNIQYF. The CDR3, as DNA: TGTGCCAGCAGCTTCCGTGATCTAGGATCAGCCAAAAACATTCAGTACTTC. This chain connects TRBV5-5 to TRBJ2-4; D remains ambiguous. Germline V gives CDR1 SGHKS, CDR2 YYEKEE (reference sequence). The CDR3 contains 17 residues. Trimming removed 2 bases at V and 0 bases at J, with 15 bases between. Together with reference TRBV5-5 and TRBJ2-4, the CDR3 gives the full variable domain: DAGVTQSPTHLIKTRGQQVTLRCSPISGHKSVSWYQQVLGQGPQFIFQYYEKEERGRGNFPDRFSARQFPNYSSELNVNALLLGDSALYLCASSFRDLGSAKNIQYFGAGTRLSVL.

The chain joins TRBV27 to TRBJ2-3; TRBD2 matches at 7 bases. The J segment lost 4 bases and the V segment lost 5 bases, leaving 12 bases of the junction unmatched. The CDR3 is made up of 16 amino acids. The germline CDR1 and CDR2 sequences are MNHEY and SMNVEV (reference sequence). The CDR3 DNA follows: TGTGCCAGCAGTCCCCCCTGGGGGAGGGCCGCAGATACGCAGTATTTT. Translation gives CASSPPWGRAADTQYF.

The V and J genes are TRBV9 and TRBJ2-2, with 7 bases matching TRBD1. CDR1 SGDLS and CDR2 YYNGEE come from the germline V gene. The CDR3 extends over 16 amino acids. V lost 4 bases and J lost 3; bases outside the gene matches: 9. In DNA, the CDR3 is TGTGCCAGCAGCTCACCAAACAGGGGTTACACCGGGGAGCTGTTTTTT. Translating gives CASSSPNRGYTGELFF.